The 8 T cell receptor beta chains below all came from one sample that was sequenced in a study of PD-L1 blockade in urothelial cancer. Documented time point: pretreatment peripheral blood. The repertoire was sequenced with immunoSEQ multiplex PCR; TCRdb's copy has only in-frame clones and lacks some. The sample has about 130,000 clones; approximately 88% are singletons. The sequencing here drew on PBMCs, taken around atezolizumab (anti-PD-L1) treatment. These receptors originate from a man aged 50-59 years with urothelial cancer.

This chain uses TRBV2 with TRBJ1-5; 10 bases map to TRBD1. This CDR3 region has 14 residues. The V and J ends lost 6 bases and 7 bases, in that order; junction bases with no gene match: 6. Germline CDR1 reads SNHLY; CDR2 reads FYNNEI. For the CDR3, the DNA is TGTGCCAGCAGCCCCGGGACAGGGGACCAGCCCCAGCATTTT. Protein: CASSPGTGDQPQHF.

This chain joins TRBV27 and TRBJ2-2; D ambiguous. The CDR3 runs 13 residues. Germline CDR1 MNHEY, CDR2 SMNVEV (reference sequence). The V and J ends lost 2 bases and 13 bases respectively, with 14 bases between them. CDR3 coding DNA: TGTGCCAGCAGTTTAATAGCCCTCTCGGGGCTGTTTTTT. Translated, it gives CASSLIALSGLFF.

The rearrangement uses TRBV1 and TRBJ2-6; TRBD1, the table's D call, was not compared with the DNA. TRBV1 is described as a pseudogene. The CDR3 consists of 18 residues. Here the CDR3 DNA reads TGCACCAGCAGGTTTGGGCGTTTGTGCACAAGTCGGGCCAACGTCCTGACTTTC. Its protein product is CTSRFGRLCTSRANVLTF.

The chain links TRBV13 to TRBJ2-1; 10 bases are a match to TRBD2. The CDR3 loop spans 15 amino acids. After removal of 3 bases from V and 4 bases from J, the junction contained 3 bases not matched to a gene. CDR1 and CDR2 from the germline V gene are PRHDT and FYEKMQ (reference sequence). CDR3 protein: CASSFTSGIYNEQFF. The CDR3 DNA is TGTGCCAGCAGCTTTACTAGCGGGATTTACAATGAGCAGTTCTTC.

J is TRBJ2-5 and V is TRBV13; D not certain. Trimming cost V 0 bases and J 2 bases, with 4 bases left between them. The CDR3 is 13 amino acids. Germline assignment: CDR1 PRHDT and CDR2 FYEKMQ (reference sequence). The chain's CDR3 is CASSLGGQETQYF. The CDR3 DNA follows: TGTGCCAGCAGCTTAGGCGGGCAAGAGACCCAGTACTTC.

V and J are TRBV6-5 and TRBJ1-4; 10 nucleotides match TRBD1. The V and J ends lost 2 bases and 5 bases, in that order; junction bases with no gene match: 5. Per the germline V gene, CDR1 is MNHEY and CDR2 is SVGAGI. The CDR3 is 16 amino acids. The CDR3 region is CASSYGTGQGNEKLFF. The CDR3, as DNA: TGTGCCAGCAGTTACGGGACGGGACAGGGGAATGAAAAACTGTTTTTT.

The chain carries TRBV2 and TRBJ2-7, with D maybe TRBD2 (5 bases). Germline V gene data show CDR1 as SNHLY and CDR2 as FYNNEI. The CDR3 extends over 13 amino acids. The V end was cut by 4 bases, the J end by 2 bases, with 9 bases between. In DNA, the CDR3 is TGTGCCAGCAGTGGATCGCGGGCCTACGAGCAGTACTTC. It translates to CASSGSRAYEQYF.

This clone is a singleton in its sample. V and J are TRBV28 and TRBJ1-1; the D gene is possibly TRBD1 (6 bases). Germline CDR1 reads MDHEN; CDR2 reads SYDVKM. The CDR3 has 18 amino acids. Trimming removed 3 bases from V and 1 base from J, with 21 bases in between. CDR3 in DNA: TGTGCCAGCAGTTTCCTTGGGAGTTGGGACAATGGGAACACTGAAGCTTTCTTT. It specifies CASSFLGSWDNGNTEAFF. The complete variable domain, with remaining parts taken from reference TRBV28 and TRBJ1-1, reads DVKVTQSSRYLVKRTGEKVFLECVQDMDHENMFWYRQDPGLGLRLIYFSYDVKMKEKGDIPEGYSVSREKKERFSLILESASTNQTSMYLCASSFLGSWDNGNTEAFFGQGTRLTVV.